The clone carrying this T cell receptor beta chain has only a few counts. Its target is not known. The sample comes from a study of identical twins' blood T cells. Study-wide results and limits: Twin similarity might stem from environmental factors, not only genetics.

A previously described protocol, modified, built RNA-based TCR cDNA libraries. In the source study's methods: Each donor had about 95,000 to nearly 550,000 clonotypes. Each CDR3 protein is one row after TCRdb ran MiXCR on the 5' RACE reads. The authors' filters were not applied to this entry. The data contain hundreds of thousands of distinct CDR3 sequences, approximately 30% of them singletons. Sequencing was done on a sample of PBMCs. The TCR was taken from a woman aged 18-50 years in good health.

DNA for the CDR3: TGCAGTGCCAGGGGCCACACCACCGCATTCAGTGAAGCTTTCTTT. Encoded protein: CSARGHTTAFSEAFF. The V gene is TRBV20-1, the J gene TRBJ1-1; TRBD1 is a possible D gene (6 bases). Germline CDR1 reads DFQATT; CDR2 reads SNEGSKA (reference sequence). The length of the CDR3 is 15 residues. V was clipped by 6 bases and J by 7 bases, with 24 bases between them.